The entry below gives a single TCR beta chain sequence along with its context. Its antigen specificity is not known. No base qualities exist here, and no much larger clone lies one base off it. The instrument was an Illumina HiSeq 2500. Quantitative 5'-RACE with molecular barcodes was the method used to prepare the TCR beta libraries. As for the original processing: To identify disease-linked TCR variants, a new computational method was used, one built on a probabilistic model of VDJ rearrangement. The public sequencing data were trimmed at Q25 with fastp and processed into clonotypes with MiXCR by TCRdb, which kept only in-frame beta chains. Merged by CDR3 protein, the rows form single entries marked with the most common genes and DNA. The V and J calls were determined by TCRdb, not by the authors. The sample table lists 400,000 or so distinct CDR3 sequences, 20% to 30% of them with a count of one. The ten largest clones capture under 0.9% of the sample.

The data were taken from a study of CD8 T cells in ankylosing spondylitis (TCRdb year 2017). Broadly, across the study: The study profiled T cell receptor beta repertoires in healthy donors and ankylosing spondylitis patients to find disease-linked TCR variants. In total, the full study cohort was made up of 85 to 140 healthy donors and about two dozen ankylosing spondylitis patients. Samples of peripheral blood were taken, and for ankylosing spondylitis patients, synovial fluid was collected as well.

From the cysteine up to the phenylalanine, the CDR3 has a length of 12 residues. Only the CDR3 part of the read is kept: 36 bases, read in frame from the first base. The germline V gene supplies CDR1 MRHNA and CDR2 SNTAGT. V loses 6 bases, J loses 3 bases, and the germline ends lie 9 bases apart. The research as a whole found: In peripheral blood, the disease-linked clones were found at relatively low frequencies and had a CD8+ phenotype. A TCR beta motif of several highly homologous amino acid variants appeared characteristic of blood from ankylosing spondylitis patients. Significant enrichment of the disease-linked clones was reported in matched synovial fluid samples from ankylosing spondylitis patients. Some of the motif variants had been reported before in the synovial fluid and blood of reactive arthritis patients, a finding that suggests common disease-initiation mechanisms.

Sequenced input: blood, either unsorted or a sorted T cell fraction (not recorded which). The clonotype was recovered from a male donor with ankylosing spondylitis. The rearranged chain carries TRBV6-4 and TRBJ2-7; the D gene may be TRBD1 or TRBD2, since each aligns over 5 bases. CDR3 protein: CASSGDGYEQYF. The DNA sequence reads TGTGCCAGCAGCGGGGACGGCTACGAGCAGTACTTC.